This T cell receptor beta chain was captured by sequencing in a study of T cell repertoires in cytomegalovirus infection. Study overall: Recently identified HLA-C-restricted CMV epitopes were used, and well-studied HLA-B-restricted CMV epitopes were used as well. TCR beta signatures that were public indicated CMV infection and matching HLA type. General observations from the study: The cumulative frequency of public TCR beta families distinguished individuals who carried CMV together with the relevant HLA. The response measured ex vivo was dominated by TCR beta clonotypes (HLA-C-restricted and CMV-specific).

TCRdb reprocessed the reads with MiXCR, giving one entry per CDR3 protein. The table includes over 250,000 distinct CDR3 sequences, about 20% detected once. A note on this clonotype: Its target is not known.

V was trimmed by 6 bases and J by 5 bases, leaving 15 bases between them. CDR1 SEHNR and CDR2 FQNEAQ come from the germline V gene (reference sequence). CDR3 size: 14 residues. Sequencing was performed on cultured PBMCs, taken from culture after CMV antigen stimulation. The sequence came from a human donor in good health (CMV status not recorded). Some clones in this sample may be carry-over from other donors' samples. The chain couples TRBV7-9 to TRBJ2-3, with D maybe TRBD2 (5 bases). The CDR3 sequence: CASRMMGVEDTQYF. CDR3 nucleotides: TGTGCCAGCAGAATGATGGGAGTGGAAGATACGCAGTATTTT.